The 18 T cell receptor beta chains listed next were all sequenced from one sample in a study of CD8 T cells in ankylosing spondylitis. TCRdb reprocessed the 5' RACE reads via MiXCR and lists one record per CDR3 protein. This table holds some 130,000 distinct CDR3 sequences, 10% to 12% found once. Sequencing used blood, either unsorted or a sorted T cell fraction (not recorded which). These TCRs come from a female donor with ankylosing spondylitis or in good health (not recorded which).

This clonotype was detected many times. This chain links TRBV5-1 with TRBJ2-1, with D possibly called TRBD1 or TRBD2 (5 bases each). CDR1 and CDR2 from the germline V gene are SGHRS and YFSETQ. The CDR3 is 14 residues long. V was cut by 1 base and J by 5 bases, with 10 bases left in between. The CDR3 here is CASSLQGPDNEQFF. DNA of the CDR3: TGCGCCAGCAGCTTGCAGGGACCCGACAATGAGCAGTTCTTC.

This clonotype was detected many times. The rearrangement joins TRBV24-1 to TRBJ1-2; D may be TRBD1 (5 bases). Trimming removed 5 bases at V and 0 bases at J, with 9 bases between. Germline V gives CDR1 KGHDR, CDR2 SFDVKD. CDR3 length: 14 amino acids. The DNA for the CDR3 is TGTGCCACCAGTGCAGGGTCCGCTAACTATGGCTACACCTTC. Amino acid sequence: CATSAGSANYGYTF.

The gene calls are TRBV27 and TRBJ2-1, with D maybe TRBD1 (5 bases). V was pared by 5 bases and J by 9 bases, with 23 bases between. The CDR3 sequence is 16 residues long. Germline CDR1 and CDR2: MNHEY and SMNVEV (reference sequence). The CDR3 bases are TGTGCCAGCAGTCCAATGGTGCCAGGGCCGGCAAGTGAGCAGTTCTTC. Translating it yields CASSPMVPGPASEQFF.

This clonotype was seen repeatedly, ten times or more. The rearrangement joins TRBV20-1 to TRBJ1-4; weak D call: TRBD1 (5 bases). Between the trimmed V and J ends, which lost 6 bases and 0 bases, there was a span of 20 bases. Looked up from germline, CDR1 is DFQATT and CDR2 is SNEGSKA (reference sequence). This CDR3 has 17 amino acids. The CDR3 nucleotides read TGCAGTGCCCGAGGGGACGGATATTTTGCAACTAATGAAAAACTGTTTTTT. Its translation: CSARGDGYFATNEKLFF.

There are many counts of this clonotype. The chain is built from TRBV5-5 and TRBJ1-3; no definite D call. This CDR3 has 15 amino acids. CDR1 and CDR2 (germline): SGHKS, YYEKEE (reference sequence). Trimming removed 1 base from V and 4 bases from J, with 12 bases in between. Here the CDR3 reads CASSLHSALGNTIYF. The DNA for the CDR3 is TGTGCCAGCAGCTTGCACTCGGCGCTGGGAAACACCATATATTTT. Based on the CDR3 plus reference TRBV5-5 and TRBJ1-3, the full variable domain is DAGVTQSPTHLIKTRGQQVTLRCSPISGHKSVSWYQQVLGQGPQFIFQYYEKEERGRGNFPDRFSARQFPNYSSELNVNALLLGDSALYLCASSLHSALGNTIYFGEGSWLTVV.

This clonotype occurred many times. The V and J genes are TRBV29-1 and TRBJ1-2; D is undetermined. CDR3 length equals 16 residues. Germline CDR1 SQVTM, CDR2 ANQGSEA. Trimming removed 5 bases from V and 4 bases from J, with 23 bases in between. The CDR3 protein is CSVPRPPGTEGYGYTF. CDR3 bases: TGCAGCGTTCCTAGACCTCCGGGAACCGAGGGCTATGGCTACACCTTC.

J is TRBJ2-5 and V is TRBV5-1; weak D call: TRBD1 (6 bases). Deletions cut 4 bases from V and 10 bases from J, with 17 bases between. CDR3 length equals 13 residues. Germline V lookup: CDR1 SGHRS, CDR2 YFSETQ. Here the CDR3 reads CASSQTGSRRQYF. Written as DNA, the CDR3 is TGCGCCAGCAGCCAGACAGGTTCGAGACGCCAGTACTTC.

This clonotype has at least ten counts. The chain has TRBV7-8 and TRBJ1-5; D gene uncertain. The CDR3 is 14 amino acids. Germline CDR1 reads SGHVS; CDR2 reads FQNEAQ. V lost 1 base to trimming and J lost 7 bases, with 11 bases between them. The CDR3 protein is CASSLVEARQPQHF. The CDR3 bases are TGTGCCAGCAGCTTAGTGGAGGCCAGACAGCCCCAGCATTTT. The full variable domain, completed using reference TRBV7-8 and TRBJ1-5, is GAGVSQSPRYKVAKRGQDVALRCDPISGHVSLFWYQQALGQGPEFLTYFQNEAQLDKSGLPSDRFFAERPEGSVSTLKIQRTQQEDSAVYLCASSLVEARQPQHFGDGTRLSIL.

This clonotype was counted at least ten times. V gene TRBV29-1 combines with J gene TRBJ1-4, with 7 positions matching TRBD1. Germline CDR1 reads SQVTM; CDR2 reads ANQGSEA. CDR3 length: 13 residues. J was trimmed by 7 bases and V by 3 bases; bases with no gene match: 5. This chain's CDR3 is CSVELGGTEKLFF. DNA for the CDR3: TGCAGCGTTGAGTTAGGGGGCACTGAAAAACTGTTTTTT. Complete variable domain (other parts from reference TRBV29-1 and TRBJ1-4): SAVISQKPSRDICQRGTSLTIQCQVDSQVTMMFWYRQQPGQSLTLIATANQGSEATYESGFVIDKFPISRPNLTFSTLTVSNMSPEDSSIYLCSVELGGTEKLFFGSGTQLSVL.

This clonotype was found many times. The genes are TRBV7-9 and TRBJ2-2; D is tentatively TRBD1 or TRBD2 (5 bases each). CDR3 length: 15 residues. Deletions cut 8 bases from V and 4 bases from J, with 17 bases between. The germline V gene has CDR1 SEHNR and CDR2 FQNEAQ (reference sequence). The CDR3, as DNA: TGTGCCAGCGCGCCCGGGGCCCCCTTCACCGGGGAGCTGTTTTTT. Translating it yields CASAPGAPFTGELFF. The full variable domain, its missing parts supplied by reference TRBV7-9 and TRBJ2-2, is DTGVSQNPRHKITKRGQNVTFRCDPISEHNRLYWYRQTLGQGPEFLTYFQNEAQLEKSRLLSDRFSAERPKGSFSTLEIQRTEQGDSAMYLCASAPGAPFTGELFFGEGSRLTVL.

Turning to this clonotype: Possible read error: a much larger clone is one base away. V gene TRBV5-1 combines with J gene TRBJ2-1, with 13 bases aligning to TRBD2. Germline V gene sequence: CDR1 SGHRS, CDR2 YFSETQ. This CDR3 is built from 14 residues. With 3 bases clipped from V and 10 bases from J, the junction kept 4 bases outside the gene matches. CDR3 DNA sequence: TGCGCCAGCAGCTCCGGACTAGCGGGAGACGAGCAGTTCTTC. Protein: CASSSGLAGDEQFF.

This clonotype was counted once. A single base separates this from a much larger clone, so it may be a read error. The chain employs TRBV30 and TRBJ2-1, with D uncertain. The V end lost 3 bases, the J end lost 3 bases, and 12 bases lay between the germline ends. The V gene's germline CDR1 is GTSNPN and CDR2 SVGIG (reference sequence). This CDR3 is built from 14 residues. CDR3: CAWRVSRSYNEQFF. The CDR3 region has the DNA TGTGCCTGGAGGGTTAGCAGGAGCTACAATGAGCAGTTCTTC. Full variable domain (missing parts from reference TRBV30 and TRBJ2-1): SQTIHQWPATLVQPVGSPLSLECTVEGTSNPNLYWYRQAAGRGLQLLFYSVGIGQISSEVPQNLSASRPQDRQFILSSKKLLLSDSGFYLCAWRVSRSYNEQFFGPGTRLTVL.

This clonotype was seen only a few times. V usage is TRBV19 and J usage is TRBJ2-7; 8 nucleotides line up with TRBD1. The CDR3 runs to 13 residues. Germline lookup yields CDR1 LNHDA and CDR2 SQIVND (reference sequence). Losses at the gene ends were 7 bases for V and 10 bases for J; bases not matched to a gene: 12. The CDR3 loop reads CASKGQGYPEQYF. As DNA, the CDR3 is TGTGCCAGTAAAGGACAGGGTTACCCTGAACAGTACTTC.

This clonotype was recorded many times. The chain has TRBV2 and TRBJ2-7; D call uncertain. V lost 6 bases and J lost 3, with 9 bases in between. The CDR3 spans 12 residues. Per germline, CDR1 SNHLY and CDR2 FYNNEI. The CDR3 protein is CASSASGYEQYF. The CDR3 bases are TGTGCCAGCAGCGCCTCGGGCTACGAGCAGTACTTC.

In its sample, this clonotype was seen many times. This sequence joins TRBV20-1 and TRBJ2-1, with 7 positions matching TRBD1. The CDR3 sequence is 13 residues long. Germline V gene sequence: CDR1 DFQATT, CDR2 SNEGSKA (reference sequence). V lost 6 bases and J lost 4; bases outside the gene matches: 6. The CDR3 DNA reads TGCAGTGCGGGACAGAGAAGATACAATGAGCAGTTCTTC. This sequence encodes CSAGQRRYNEQFF.

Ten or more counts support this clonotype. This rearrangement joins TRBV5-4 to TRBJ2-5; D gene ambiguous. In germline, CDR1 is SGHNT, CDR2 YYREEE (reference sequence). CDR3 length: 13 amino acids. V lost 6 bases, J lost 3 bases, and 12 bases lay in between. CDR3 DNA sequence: TGTGCCAGCACCAAGGACCCTAAAGAGACCCAGTACTTC. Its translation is CASTKDPKETQYF.

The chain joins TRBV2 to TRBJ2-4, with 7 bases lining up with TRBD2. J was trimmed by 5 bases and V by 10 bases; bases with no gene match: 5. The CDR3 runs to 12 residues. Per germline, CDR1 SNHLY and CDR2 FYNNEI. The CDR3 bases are TGTGCCAACCGGGACTACCAAAACATTCAGTACTTC. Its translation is CANRDYQNIQYF.

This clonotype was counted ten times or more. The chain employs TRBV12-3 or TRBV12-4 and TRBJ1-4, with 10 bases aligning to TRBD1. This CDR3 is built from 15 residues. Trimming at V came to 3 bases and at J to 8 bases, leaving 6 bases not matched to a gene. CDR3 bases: TGTGCCAGCAGTTTGGGGACAGGGGTCGGGGAAAAACTGTTTTTT. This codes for CASSLGTGVGEKLFF.